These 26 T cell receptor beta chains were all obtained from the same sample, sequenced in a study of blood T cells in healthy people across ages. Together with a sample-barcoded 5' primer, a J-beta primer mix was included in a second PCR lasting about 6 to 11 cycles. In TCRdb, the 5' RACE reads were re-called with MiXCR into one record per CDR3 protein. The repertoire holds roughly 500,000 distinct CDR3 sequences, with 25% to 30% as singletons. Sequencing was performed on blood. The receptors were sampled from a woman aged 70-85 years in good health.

CDR3 region: CASSYGSGVGVETQYF. CDR3 nucleotide sequence: TGTGCCAGCAGTTACGGTAGCGGGGTAGGAGTGGAGACCCAGTACTTC. The chain has TRBV6-5 and TRBJ2-7, with TRBD2 matching 8 bases. Near its end, the DNA agrees better with TRBJ2-5, so the J call may be wrong. The germline CDR1 and CDR2 sequences are MNHEY and SVGAGI. This CDR3 comprises 16 residues.

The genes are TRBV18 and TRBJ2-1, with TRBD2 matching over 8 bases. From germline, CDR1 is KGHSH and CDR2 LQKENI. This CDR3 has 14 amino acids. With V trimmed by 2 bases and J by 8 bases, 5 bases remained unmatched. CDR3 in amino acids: CASSPERGRHEQFF. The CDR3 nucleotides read TGTGCCAGCTCACCAGAGCGGGGGAGACATGAGCAGTTCTTC. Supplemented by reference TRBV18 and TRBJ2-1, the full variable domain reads NAGVMQNPRHLVRRRGQEARLRCSPMKGHSHVYWYRQLPEEGLKFMVYLQKENIIDESGMPKERFSAEFPKEGPSILRIQQVVRGDSAAYFCASSPERGRHEQFFGPGTRLTVL.

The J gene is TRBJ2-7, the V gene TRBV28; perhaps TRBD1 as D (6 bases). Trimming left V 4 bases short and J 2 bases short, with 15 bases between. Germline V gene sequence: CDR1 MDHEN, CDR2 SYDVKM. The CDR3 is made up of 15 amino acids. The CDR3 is CASSWLQGTPYEQYF. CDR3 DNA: TGTGCCAGCAGTTGGTTACAGGGTACACCCTACGAGCAGTACTTC.

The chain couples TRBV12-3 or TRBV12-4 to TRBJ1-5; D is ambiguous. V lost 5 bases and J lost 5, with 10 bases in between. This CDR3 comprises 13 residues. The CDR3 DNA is TGTGCCAGCAGTCCTAACAGCGATCAGCCCCAGCATTTT. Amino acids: CASSPNSDQPQHF.

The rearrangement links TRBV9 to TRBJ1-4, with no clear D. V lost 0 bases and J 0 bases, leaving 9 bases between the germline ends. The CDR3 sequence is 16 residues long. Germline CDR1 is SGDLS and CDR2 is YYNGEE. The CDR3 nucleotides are TGTGCCAGCAGCGTAGTGGGTAACCCAACTAATGAAAAACTGTTTTTT. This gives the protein CASSVVGNPTNEKLFF.

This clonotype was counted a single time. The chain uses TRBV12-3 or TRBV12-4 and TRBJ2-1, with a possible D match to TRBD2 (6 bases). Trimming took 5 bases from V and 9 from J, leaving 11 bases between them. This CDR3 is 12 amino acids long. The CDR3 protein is CASSRRAFEQFF. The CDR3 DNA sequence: TGTGCCAGCAGTCGGAGGGCCTTTGAGCAGTTCTTC.

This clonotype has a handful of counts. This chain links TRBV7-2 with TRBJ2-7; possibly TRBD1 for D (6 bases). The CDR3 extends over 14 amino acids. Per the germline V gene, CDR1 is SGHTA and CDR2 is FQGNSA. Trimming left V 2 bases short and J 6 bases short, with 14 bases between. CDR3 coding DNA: TGTGCCAGCAGCTTAACAGGGAGTTACTCCGAGCAGTACTTC. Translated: CASSLTGSYSEQYF.

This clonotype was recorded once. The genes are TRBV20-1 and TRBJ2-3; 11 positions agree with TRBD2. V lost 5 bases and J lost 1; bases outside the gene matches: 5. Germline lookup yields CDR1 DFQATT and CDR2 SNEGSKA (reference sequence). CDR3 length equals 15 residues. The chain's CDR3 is CSASETSGGTDTQYF. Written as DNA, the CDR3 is TGCAGTGCTTCCGAGACTAGCGGGGGCACAGATACGCAGTATTTT.

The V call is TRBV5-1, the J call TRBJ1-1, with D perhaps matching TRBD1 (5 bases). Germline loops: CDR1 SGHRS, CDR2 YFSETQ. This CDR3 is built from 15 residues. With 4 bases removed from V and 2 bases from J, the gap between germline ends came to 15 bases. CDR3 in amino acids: CASSAQWGINTEAFF. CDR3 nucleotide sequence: TGCGCCAGCAGCGCACAATGGGGCATAAACACTGAAGCTTTCTTT.

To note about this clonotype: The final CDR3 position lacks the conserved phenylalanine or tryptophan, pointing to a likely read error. The CDR3, as DNA: TGCGCCAGCAGGTTAGCGGGACGGTCCCAAGAGACCCAGTACCTC. Encoded protein: CASRLAGRSQETQYL. V gene TRBV5-1 combines with J gene TRBJ2-5, with 8 bases identical to TRBD2. This CDR3 has 15 residues. V gave up 5 bases and J gave up 1 base; unmatched junction bases: 7. CDR1 and CDR2 from the germline V gene are SGHRS and YFSETQ.

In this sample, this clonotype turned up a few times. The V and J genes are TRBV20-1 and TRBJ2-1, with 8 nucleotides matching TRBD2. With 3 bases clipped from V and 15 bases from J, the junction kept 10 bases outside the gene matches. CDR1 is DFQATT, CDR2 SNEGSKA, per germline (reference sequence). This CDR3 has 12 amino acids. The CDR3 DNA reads TGCAGTGCTAGCTTAGCGGGGCGGAGTACGTTCTTC. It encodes CSASLAGRSTFF.

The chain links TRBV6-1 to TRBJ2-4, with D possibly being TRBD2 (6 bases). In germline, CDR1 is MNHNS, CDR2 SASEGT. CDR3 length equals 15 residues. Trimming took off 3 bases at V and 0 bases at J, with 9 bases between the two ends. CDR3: CASSDPGLAKNIQYF. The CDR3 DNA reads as TGTGCCAGCAGTGACCCGGGACTAGCCAAAAACATTCAGTACTTC.

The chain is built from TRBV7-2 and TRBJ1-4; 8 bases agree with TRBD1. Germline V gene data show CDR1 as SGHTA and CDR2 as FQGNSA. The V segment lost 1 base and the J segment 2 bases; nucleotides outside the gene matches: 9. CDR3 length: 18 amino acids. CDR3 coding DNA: TGTGCCAGCAGCTTAGGTCCTTCAGGGGGCCACACTAATGAAAAACTGTTTTTT. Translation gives CASSLGPSGGHTNEKLFF.

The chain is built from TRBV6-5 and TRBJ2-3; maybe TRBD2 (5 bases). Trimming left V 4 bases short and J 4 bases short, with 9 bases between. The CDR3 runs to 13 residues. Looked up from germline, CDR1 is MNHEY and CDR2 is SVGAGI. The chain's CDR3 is CASSFLDSDTQYF. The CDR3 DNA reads TGTGCCAGCAGTTTTCTGGACTCAGATACGCAGTATTTT.

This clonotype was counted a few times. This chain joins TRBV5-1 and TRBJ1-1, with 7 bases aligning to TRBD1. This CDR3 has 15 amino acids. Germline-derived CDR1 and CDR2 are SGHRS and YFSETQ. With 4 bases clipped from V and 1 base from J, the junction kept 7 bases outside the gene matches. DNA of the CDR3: TGCGCCAGCAGCACTTGGGACAGCCAGAACACTGAAGCTTTCTTT. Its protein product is CASSTWDSQNTEAFF.

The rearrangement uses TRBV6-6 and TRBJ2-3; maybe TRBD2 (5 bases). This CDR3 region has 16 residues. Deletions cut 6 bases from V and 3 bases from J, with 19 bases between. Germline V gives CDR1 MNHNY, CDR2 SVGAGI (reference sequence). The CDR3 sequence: CASSLKGLAGTDTQYF. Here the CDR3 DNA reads TGTGCCAGCAGCCTCAAAGGGCTAGCTGGGACAGATACGCAGTATTTT.

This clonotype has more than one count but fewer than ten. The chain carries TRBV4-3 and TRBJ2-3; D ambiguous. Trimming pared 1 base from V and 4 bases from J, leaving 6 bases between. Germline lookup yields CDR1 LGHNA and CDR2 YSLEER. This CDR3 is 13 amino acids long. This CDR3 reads CASSQVDPDTQYF. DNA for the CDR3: TGCGCCAGCAGCCAAGTTGATCCAGATACGCAGTATTTT.

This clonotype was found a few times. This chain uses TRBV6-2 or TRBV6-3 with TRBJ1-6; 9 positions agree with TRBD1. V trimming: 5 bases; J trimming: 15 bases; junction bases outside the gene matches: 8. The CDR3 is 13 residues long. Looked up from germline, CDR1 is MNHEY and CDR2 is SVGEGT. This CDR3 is CASSDGQGLRLHF. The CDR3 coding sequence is TGTGCCAGCAGTGACGGACAGGGGCTGCGCCTCCACTTT.

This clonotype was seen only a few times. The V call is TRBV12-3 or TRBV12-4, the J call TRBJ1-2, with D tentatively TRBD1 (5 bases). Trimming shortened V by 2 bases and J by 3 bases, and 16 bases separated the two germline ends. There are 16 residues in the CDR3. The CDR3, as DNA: TGTGCCAGCAGTTTAAGGCCAGGGTATGGGGACTATGGCTACACCTTC. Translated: CASSLRPGYGDYGYTF.

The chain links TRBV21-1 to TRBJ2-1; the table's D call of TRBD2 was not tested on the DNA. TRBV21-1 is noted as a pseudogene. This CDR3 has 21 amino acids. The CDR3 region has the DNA TGTGCCAGAAAGGACGGGACTCCCTTCCCTAGCGGGGGGAGCTCCTACAATGAGCAGTTCTTC. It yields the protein CARKDGTPFPSGGSSYNEQFF.

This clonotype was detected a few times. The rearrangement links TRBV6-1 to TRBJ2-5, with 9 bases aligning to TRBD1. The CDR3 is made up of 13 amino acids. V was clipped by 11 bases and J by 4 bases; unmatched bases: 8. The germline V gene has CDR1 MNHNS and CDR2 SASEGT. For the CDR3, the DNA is TGTGCCGGAACAGGGGGCGAAGGAGAGACCCAGTACTTC. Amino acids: CAGTGGEGETQYF.

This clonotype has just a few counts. CDR3 in DNA: TGCGCCAGCAGCCCGGGAATAGGAGGGACCCAGTACTTC. Protein sequence: CASSPGIGGTQYF. J is TRBJ2-5 and V is TRBV4-3, with D tentatively TRBD2 (5 bases). Germline assignment: CDR1 LGHNA and CDR2 YSLEER. With 4 bases removed from V and 7 bases from J, the gap between germline ends came to 13 bases. The CDR3 contains 13 residues.

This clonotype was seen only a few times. The CDR3 DNA is TGCAGCGTTGCGGATTTAGGGGAGACCCAGTACTTC. Protein sequence: CSVADLGETQYF. This chain joins TRBV29-1 and TRBJ2-5; D is unclear. CDR3 size: 12 residues. Germline lookup yields CDR1 SQVTM and CDR2 ANQGSEA. V lost 4 bases, J lost 5 bases, and 11 bases lay in between.

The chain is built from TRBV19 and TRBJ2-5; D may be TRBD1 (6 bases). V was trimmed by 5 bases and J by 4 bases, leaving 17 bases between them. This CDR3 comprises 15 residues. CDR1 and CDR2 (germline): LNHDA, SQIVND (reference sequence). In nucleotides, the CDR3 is TGTGCCAGTAGTTTTTCCACAGGGAAGGGAGAGACCCAGTACTTC. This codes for CASSFSTGKGETQYF.

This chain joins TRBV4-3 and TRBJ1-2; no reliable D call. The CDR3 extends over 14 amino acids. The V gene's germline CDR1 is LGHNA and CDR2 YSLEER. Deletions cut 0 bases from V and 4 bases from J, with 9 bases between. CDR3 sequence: CASSQDERVYGYTF. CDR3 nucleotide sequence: TGCGCCAGCAGCCAAGATGAACGGGTCTATGGCTACACCTTC.

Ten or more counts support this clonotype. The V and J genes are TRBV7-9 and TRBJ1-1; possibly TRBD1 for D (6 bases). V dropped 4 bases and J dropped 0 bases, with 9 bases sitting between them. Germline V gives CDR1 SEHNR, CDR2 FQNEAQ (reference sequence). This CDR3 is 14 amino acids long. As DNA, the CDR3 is TGTGCCAGCAGCTCACAGGGTTTGAACACTGAAGCTTTCTTT. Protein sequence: CASSSQGLNTEAFF.